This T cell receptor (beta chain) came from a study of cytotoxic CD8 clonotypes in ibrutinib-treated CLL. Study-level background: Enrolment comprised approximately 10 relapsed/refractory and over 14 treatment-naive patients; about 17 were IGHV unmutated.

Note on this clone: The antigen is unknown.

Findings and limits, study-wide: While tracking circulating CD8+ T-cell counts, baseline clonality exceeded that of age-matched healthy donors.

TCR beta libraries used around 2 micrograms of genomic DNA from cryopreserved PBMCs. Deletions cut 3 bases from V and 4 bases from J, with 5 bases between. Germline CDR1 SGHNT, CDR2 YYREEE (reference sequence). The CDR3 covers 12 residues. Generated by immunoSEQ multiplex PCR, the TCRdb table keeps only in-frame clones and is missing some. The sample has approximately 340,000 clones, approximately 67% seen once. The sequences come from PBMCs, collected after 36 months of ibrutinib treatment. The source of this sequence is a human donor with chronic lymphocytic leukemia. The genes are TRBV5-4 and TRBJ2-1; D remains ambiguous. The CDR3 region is CASSWAYNEQFF. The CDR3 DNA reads TGTGCCAGCAGCTGGGCTTACAATGAGCAGTTCTTC.